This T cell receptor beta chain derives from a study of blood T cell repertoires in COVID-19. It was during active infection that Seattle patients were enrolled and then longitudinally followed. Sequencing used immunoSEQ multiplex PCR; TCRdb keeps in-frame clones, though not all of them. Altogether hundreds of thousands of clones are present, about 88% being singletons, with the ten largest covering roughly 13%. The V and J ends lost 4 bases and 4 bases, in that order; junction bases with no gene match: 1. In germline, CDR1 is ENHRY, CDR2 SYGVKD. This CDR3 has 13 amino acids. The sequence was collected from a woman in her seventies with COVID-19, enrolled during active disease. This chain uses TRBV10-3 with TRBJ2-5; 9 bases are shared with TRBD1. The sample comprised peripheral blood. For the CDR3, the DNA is TGTGCCATCAGTGGGACAGGGGTAGAGACCCAGTACTTC. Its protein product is CAISGTGVETQYF.